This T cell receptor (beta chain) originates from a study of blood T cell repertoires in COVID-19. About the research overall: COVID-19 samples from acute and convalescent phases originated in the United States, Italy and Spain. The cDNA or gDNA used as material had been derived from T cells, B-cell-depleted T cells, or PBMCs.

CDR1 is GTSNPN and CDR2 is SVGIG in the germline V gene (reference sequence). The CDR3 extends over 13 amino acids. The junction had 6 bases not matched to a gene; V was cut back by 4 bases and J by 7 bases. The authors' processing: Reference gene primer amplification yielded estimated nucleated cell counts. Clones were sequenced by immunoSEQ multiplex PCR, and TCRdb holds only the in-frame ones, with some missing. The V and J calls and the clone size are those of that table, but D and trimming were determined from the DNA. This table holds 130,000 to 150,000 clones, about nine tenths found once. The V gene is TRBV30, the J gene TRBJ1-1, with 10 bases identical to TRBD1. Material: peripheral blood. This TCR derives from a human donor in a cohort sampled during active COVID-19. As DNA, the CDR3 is TGTGCCTGGACCAGGGACAGGGGAGGTGAAGCTTTCTTT. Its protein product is CAWTRDRGGEAFF.